Below, 5 T cell receptor beta chains from the same sample are listed, as sequenced in a study of beta chain features in type 1 diabetes (dated by TCRdb to between 2018 and 2020). Study-level results and caveats: Type 1 diabetes patients showed a moderate but significant shortening of TCRB CDR3 length in all four CD4+ subsets.

These receptors have no identified antigens. The library was generated by the immunoSEQ multiplex PCR assay. The entire amount of isolated RNA was reverse transcribed using the High Capacity cDNA Reverse Transcription Kit, so the sequenced TCRB transcripts were expressed ones. TCRdb mirrors the immuneACCESS table, restricted to in-frame sequences. Some clones are absent from its copies; in checked studies, under half trace to an unresolved V gene, and the reason for the others is unknown. The sample has approximately 730,000 clones on record, roughly 13% of them singletons. The ten largest account for less than 0.025% of the sample. Sample: naive CD4+ T cells from blood. The cell subset or site tag for this specimen amounts to: true naive CD4+ T cells. Source of these receptors: a young man with type 1 diabetes.

This clone has just a few counts. CDR3 coding DNA: TGTGCCAGCAGCAAAGGGACAGGGTCTAACTATGGCTACACCTTC. Protein: CASSKGTGSNYGYTF. J is TRBJ1-2 and V is TRBV2; TRBD1 agrees at 9 bases. Germline V gene data show CDR1 as SNHLY and CDR2 as FYNNEI. V gave up 6 bases and J gave up 0 bases; unmatched junction bases: 5. The CDR3 has 15 residues.

This clone was observed a handful of times. The V call is TRBV5-1, the J call TRBJ1-1, with D possibly TRBD1 on 5 matching bases. The CDR3 consists of 14 residues. The ends were cut back, 4 bases at V and 1 base at J, with 11 bases in the middle. Germline assignment: CDR1 SGHRS and CDR2 YFSETQ. In DNA, the CDR3 is TGCGCCAGCAGCGCTTCCGGGGCGAACACTGAAGCTTTCTTT. It codes for CASSASGANTEAFF.

V usage is TRBV2 and J usage is TRBJ1-6; 7 positions agree with TRBD1. Trimming removed 1 base from V and 7 bases from J; junction bases left unmatched: 4. This CDR3 has 15 residues. Germline CDR1 and CDR2: SNHLY and FYNNEI. The CDR3 spells CASSEGAGGNSPLHF. The CDR3 nucleotides read TGTGCCAGCAGTGAAGGGGCAGGGGGAAATTCACCCCTCCACTTT.

This clone was recorded a few times. V usage is TRBV4-1 and J usage is TRBJ2-1; 7 bases match TRBD1. The CDR3 totals 16 residues. Germline V CDR1 and CDR2: MGHRA, YSYEKL. J lost 4 bases, V lost 4 bases, and 10 bases had no gene match. CDR3 coding DNA: TGCGCCAGCAGCCCCTTACCGGGACAGAATTACAATGAGCAGTTCTTC. The encoded protein is CASSPLPGQNYNEQFF.

This clone has a handful of counts. The chain is built from TRBV15 and TRBJ1-2, with D possibly being TRBD1 (6 bases). This CDR3 comprises 13 residues. The germline V gene encodes CDR1 LNHNV and CDR2 YYDKDF (reference sequence). V lost 4 bases and J 6 bases, leaving 12 bases between the germline ends. The CDR3 is CATSTRQVDGYTF. The DNA of the CDR3 is TGTGCCACCAGCACGCGACAGGTCGATGGCTACACCTTC.